This entry lists 3 T cell receptor beta chains sequenced from one sample in a study of cytomegalovirus exposure and HLA in healthy donors. Both 60 Vbeta primers and 13 Jbeta primers went into the PCR. TCRdb's table, derived via immunoSEQ multiplex PCR, lists solely in-frame clones and lacks some. The data show roughly 150,000 clones, with 75% to 85% seen just once and 1.5% to 2% held by the top ten. Sequencing used PBMCs. The origin of the receptors is a woman aged 18 to 35 in good health and CMV-seronegative.

The rearrangement joins TRBV29-1 to TRBJ2-5, with a weak D call TRBD1 (6 bases). This CDR3 comprises 12 residues. Trimming took 8 bases from V and 2 from J, leaving 12 bases between them. Looked up from germline, CDR1 is SQVTM and CDR2 is ANQGSEA. The CDR3 nucleotides read TGCAGCTTAAGGGGGTCGCAAGAGACCCAGTACTTC. Its translation: CSLRGSQETQYF. Full variable domain (outside the CDR3, taken from reference TRBV29-1 and TRBJ2-5): SAVISQKPSRDICQRGTSLTIQCQVDSQVTMMFWYRQQPGQSLTLIATANQGSEATYESGFVIDKFPISRPNLTFSTLTVSNMSPEDSSIYLCSLRGSQETQYFGPGTRLLVL.

The rearrangement links TRBV2 to TRBJ2-5; 7 bases map to TRBD1. Per germline, CDR1 SNHLY and CDR2 FYNNEI. V lost 5 bases, J lost 5 bases, and 2 bases stayed unmatched. The CDR3 sequence is 12 residues long. DNA of the CDR3: TGTGCCAGCAGTTCCAGGGGGGAGACCCAGTACTTC. Translating gives CASSSRGETQYF.

This chain links TRBV5-1 with TRBJ1-2; 8 bases align to TRBD1. Germline assignment: CDR1 SGHRS and CDR2 YFSETQ. V shed 4 bases, J shed 4 bases, and the junction held 9 bases outside the gene matches. The CDR3 contains 15 residues. The CDR3 sequence is CASSPRTGSSYGYTF. CDR3 coding DNA: TGCGCCAGCAGCCCCAGGACAGGGTCGAGCTATGGCTACACCTTC.